Included here is one TCR beta chain sequence, with context. Its antigen is unknown. The record has no base qualities; no much larger clone is one base away. High-throughput TCRbeta CDR3 sequencing of frozen genomic DNA was performed by immunoSEQ, including PCR amplification, mapping, bias correction and internal controls. In the original analysis: Only productive rearrangements were retained, with each unique TCRbeta sequence defined by its CDR3 nucleotide sequence together with its V and J gene. Donor-reactive sequences required at least 5-fold expansion in CFSE-low cells versus unstimulated pre-transplant cells and at least 0.01% frequency. Minimum frequency thresholds were set for each subject based on the unstimulated sample with the lowest template count, ensuring at least 90% detection power. Jensen-Shannon divergence between the top 1000 TCRbeta sequences post- versus pre-transplant served as the measure of repertoire turnover. Changes in detection of donor-reactive sequences were tested with two-sided Fisher's exact tests. TCRdb provides this immuneACCESS table in a form limited to in-frame rearrangements. Some clones are lacking; in checked studies, under half of them reflect an unresolved V gene, and why the rest are absent is not known. The V and J calls and clone size come from that table; D and trimming were worked out from the DNA. The sample table holds around 70,000 clones, of which around 92% were seen once. Of the sample, 0.75% to 1% is held by the ten largest clones.

The data are from a study of T cell clones after liver transplantation (dated by TCRdb to about 2019). With regard to the full study: ITN030ST, the source of the samples, was a randomized trial that attempted immunosuppression withdrawal within 2 years of liver transplantation. To count as tolerant, a recipient had to stay completely off immunosuppression for at least one year without liver enzymes climbing beyond twice the upper limit of normal. Donor-reactive T cell clones were identified using TCRbeta sequencing after a pre-transplant mixed lymphocyte reaction and were then followed in post-transplant blood. Of the 8 liver transplant recipients making up the studied cohort, 3 were classified as tolerant and 5 as non-tolerant. Three of the eight recipients were HCV-positive; the others were transplanted for non-autoimmune, non-viral indications. As an antigen-independent comparator for donor-reactive sequences, third party-reactive TCRbeta sequences were also identified from pre-transplant MLRs. Until randomization at 12-24 months post-transplant, subjects were given standard immunosuppression, with no induction therapy. Blood samples were collected pre-transplant, pre-randomization before withdrawal, and post-randomization after either full withdrawal or failed withdrawal.

General findings and caveats noted by the study authors: Circulating donor-reactive CD4 TCRbeta sequences fell significantly post-transplant in most of the 8 subjects, irrespective of tolerance or HCV status. The conclusions were considered preliminary, being limited by small, heterogeneous patient numbers and non-standardized post-transplant time points. In two subjects, low numbers of available donor cells limited the measurable donor-reactive repertoire. Since no allograft tissue specimens were available, donor-reactive T cells may have migrated into the graft instead of being deleted. Donor-reactive sequences declined more than third party-reactive ones, suggesting partial antigen-specific deletion unrelated to withdrawal success. When repertoire turnover was accounted for, significantly reduced detection of donor-reactive sequences was found in 7 of 8 subjects for CD4 and in 8 of 8 subjects for CD8.

Unstimulated PBMCs, after thawing, were stained for CD3, CD4 and CD8 and then FACS-sorted into CD3+CD4+ and CD3+CD8+ populations. Each of the 8 studied subjects was randomized to immunosuppression withdrawal. The Qiagen DNeasy Blood and Tissue Kit was used to isolate genomic DNA. The germline ends are 17 bases apart after V is trimmed by 6 bases and J by 5 bases. The CDR3 sequence holds 15 residues, the cysteine and phenylalanine included. Only the CDR3 DNA stays, 45 bases, in frame from base 1. Taken from the germline V gene (reference sequence), the CDR1 and CDR2 loops are LNHDA and SQIVND. The sequence was collected from a human patient who received a liver transplant. Where a transplant has occurred, the graft donor may have supplied some of the T cells. Rearrangement joined TRBV19 to TRBJ1-5, with a tentative D gene TRBD1 over 5 matching bases. Sequencing was performed on CD4+ T cells from blood, taken approximately 26 months after liver transplant. The DNA reads TGTGCCAGTAGACCCTACCAGGGTTTGGATCAGCCCCAGCATTTT. Its protein product is CASRPYQGLDQPQHF.